This record covers a single T cell receptor (beta chain). The sample belongs to a study of cytomegalovirus exposure and HLA in healthy donors. Primers for the PCR totalled 60 Vbeta and 13 Jbeta. The method was immunoSEQ multiplex PCR; TCRdb's version includes in-frame clones alone and lacks a portion of them. The sample lists roughly 120,000 clones, over 60% seen once, with about 8.3% in the top ten. The CDR3 sequence is 13 residues long. V lost 4 bases and J lost 3, with 9 bases in between. CDR1 is SNHLY and CDR2 is FYNNEI in the germline V gene. The sequenced sample was PBMCs. The clonotype originates from a man aged 18 to 35 in good health and CMV-seropositive. This chain connects TRBV2 to TRBJ1-1, with a weak D call TRBD1 (5 bases). The CDR3 coding sequence is TGTGCCAGCAGTGTAATGACAGACACTGAAGCTTTCTTT. This translates into CASSVMTDTEAFF.